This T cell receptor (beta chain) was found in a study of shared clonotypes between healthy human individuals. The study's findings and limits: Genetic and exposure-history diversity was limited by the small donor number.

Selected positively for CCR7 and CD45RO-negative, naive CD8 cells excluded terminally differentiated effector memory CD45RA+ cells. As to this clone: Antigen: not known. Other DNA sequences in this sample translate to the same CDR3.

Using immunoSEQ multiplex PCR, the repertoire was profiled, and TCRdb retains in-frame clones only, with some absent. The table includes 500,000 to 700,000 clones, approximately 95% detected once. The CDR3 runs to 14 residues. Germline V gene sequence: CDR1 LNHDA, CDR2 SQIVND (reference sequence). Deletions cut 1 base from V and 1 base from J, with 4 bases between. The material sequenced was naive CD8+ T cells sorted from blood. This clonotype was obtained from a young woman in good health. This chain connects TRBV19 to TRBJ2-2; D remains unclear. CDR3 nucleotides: TGTGCCAGTAGTATAGGTGGGAACACCGGGGAGCTGTTTTTT. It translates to CASSIGGNTGELFF.